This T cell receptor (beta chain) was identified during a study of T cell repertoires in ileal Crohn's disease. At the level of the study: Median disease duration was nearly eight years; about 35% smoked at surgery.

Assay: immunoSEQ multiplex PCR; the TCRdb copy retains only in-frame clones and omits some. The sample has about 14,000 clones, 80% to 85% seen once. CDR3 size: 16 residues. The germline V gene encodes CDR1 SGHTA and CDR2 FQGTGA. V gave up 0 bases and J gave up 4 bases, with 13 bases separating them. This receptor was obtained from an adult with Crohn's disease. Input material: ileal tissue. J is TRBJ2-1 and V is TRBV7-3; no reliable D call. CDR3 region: CASSLTPRYGYNEQFF. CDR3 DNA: TGTGCCAGCAGCTTAACCCCTCGGTACGGTTACAATGAGCAGTTCTTC.